Listed below are T cell receptor beta chains from one sample, sequenced in a study of T cells after yellow fever vaccination. One entry per CDR3 protein, called by TCRdb with MiXCR from the 5' RACE reads. There are hundreds of thousands of distinct CDR3 sequences in the sample; approximately 13% occur only once, and around 14% lies in the top ten. The input for sequencing was PBMCs, taken on the day of the yellow fever booster vaccination. These receptors were taken from a man younger than 45 who received the YFV17D yellow fever vaccine. CDR3s include the opening cysteine and the closing phenylalanine or tryptophan. D genes are given only for firm matches. A clone size is listed for some rows: how often the clone was seen (once, few, many), or a class if it is expanded.

d_call: .
clone_size: once
cdr3_length: 17
j_call: TRBJ2-3
v_call: TRBV21-1
cdr3_nt: TGTGCCAGCAGCAAAACTAGGACAGGGACTAGCACAGATACGCAGTATTTT
cdr3_aa: CASSKTRTGTSTDTQYF

d_call: .
clone_size: few
cdr3_length: 15
j_call: TRBJ2-5
v_call: TRBV6-1
cdr3_nt: TGTGCCAGCAGGCGGGGGCGGGGGCGGGGAGAGACCCAGTACTTC
cdr3_aa: CASRRGRGRGETQYF

d_call: .
clone_size: .
cdr3_length: 14
j_call: TRBJ2-5
v_call: TRBV7-2
cdr3_nt: TGTGCCAGCAGCTTAATCCCCCCAGTCGAGACCCAGTACTTC
cdr3_aa: CASSLIPPVETQYF

d_call: TRBD2
clone_size: .
cdr3_length: 16
j_call: TRBJ2-1
v_call: TRBV6-1
cdr3_nt: TGTGCCAGCATGGCTAGCGGGAGGGGCTCCTACAATGAGCAGTTCTTC
cdr3_aa: CASMASGRGSYNEQFF

d_call: .
clone_size: few
cdr3_length: 14
j_call: TRBJ1-1
v_call: TRBV15
cdr3_nt: TGTGCCACCAGCCAACACGGGGGTCTCACTGAAGCTTTCTTT
cdr3_aa: CATSQHGGLTEAFF

d_call: .
clone_size: .
cdr3_length: 13
j_call: TRBJ2-6
v_call: TRBV2
cdr3_nt: TGTGCCAGCAGTACTTGGGGGGCCAACGTCCTGACTTTC
cdr3_aa: CASSTWGANVLTF

d_call: .
clone_size: .
cdr3_length: 13
j_call: TRBJ2-7
v_call: TRBV12-3/TRBV12-4
cdr3_nt: TGTGCCAGCAGTATCGACGGGTCCTACGAGCAGTACTTC
cdr3_aa: CASSIDGSYEQYF

d_call: .
clone_size: .
cdr3_length: 13
j_call: TRBJ2-7
v_call: TRBV6-2/TRBV6-3
cdr3_nt: TGTGCCACTACAGTACCCTCCTCCTACGAGCAGTACTTC
cdr3_aa: CATTVPSSYEQYF

d_call: .
clone_size: .
cdr3_length: 14
j_call: TRBJ2-1
v_call: TRBV5-7
cdr3_nt: TGTGCCAGCAGCTTATGGGAAAGGAGGAATGAGCAGTTCTTC
cdr3_aa: CASSLWERRNEQFF

d_call: .
clone_size: .
cdr3_length: 15
j_call: TRBJ2-7
v_call: TRBV27
cdr3_nt: TGTGCCAGCAGTTTATCGAGCGCCAGCTCCTACGAGCAGTACTTC
cdr3_aa: CASSLSSASSYEQYF

d_call: .
clone_size: many
cdr3_length: 14
j_call: TRBJ1-2
v_call: TRBV18
cdr3_nt: TGTGCCAGCTCACGGGGGCAGACCTTCTATGGCTACACCTTC
cdr3_aa: CASSRGQTFYGYTF

d_call: .
clone_size: .
cdr3_length: 14
j_call: TRBJ2-6
v_call: TRBV12-3/TRBV12-4
cdr3_nt: TGTGCCAGCAGCCGCCGCGCTGGGGCCAACGTCCTGACTTTC
cdr3_aa: CASSRRAGANVLTF

d_call: .
clone_size: few
cdr3_length: 13
j_call: TRBJ1-6
v_call: TRBV20-1
cdr3_nt: TGCAGTGCTAGAGGAGGGTTCGGTTCACCCCTCCACTTT
cdr3_aa: CSARGGFGSPLHF

d_call: .
clone_size: few
cdr3_length: 13
j_call: TRBJ2-7
v_call: TRBV4-2
cdr3_nt: TGTGCCAGCAGCCAAGATCGTTTATACGAGCAGTACTTC
cdr3_aa: CASSQDRLYEQYF

d_call: TRBD2
clone_size: many
cdr3_length: 19
j_call: TRBJ2-3
v_call: TRBV12-3/TRBV12-4
cdr3_nt: TGTGCCAGCAGTCTGGGTCCAGGGCGGGAGGCCCCCCTCTGGGATACGCAGTATTTT
cdr3_aa: CASSLGPGREAPLWDTQYF

d_call: .
clone_size: many
cdr3_length: 14
j_call: TRBJ2-7
v_call: TRBV7-2
cdr3_nt: TGTGCCAGCAGCTTAGATCGCGGAACCTACGAGCAGTACTTC
cdr3_aa: CASSLDRGTYEQYF

d_call: TRBD2
clone_size: .
cdr3_length: 15
j_call: TRBJ2-1
v_call: TRBV5-4
cdr3_nt: TGTGCCAGCAGCTTCTTAGCGGGAGGAGTAGATGAGCAGTTCTTC
cdr3_aa: CASSFLAGGVDEQFF

d_call: .
clone_size: few
cdr3_length: 17
j_call: TRBJ2-1
v_call: TRBV9
cdr3_nt: TGTGCCAGCAGCGTAGCAGGCGGGGGCCTTGGATACAATGAGCAGTTCTTC
cdr3_aa: CASSVAGGGLGYNEQFF

d_call: TRBD2
clone_size: many
cdr3_length: 13
j_call: TRBJ2-7
v_call: TRBV5-1
cdr3_nt: TGTGCCAGCAGCTTAGCGGGAGAGGGCGAGCAGTACTTC
cdr3_aa: CASSLAGEGEQYF

d_call: TRBD2
clone_size: .
cdr3_length: 15
j_call: TRBJ2-3
v_call: TRBV6-5
cdr3_nt: TGTGCCAGCAGTTATCCGGGGAGGGATACAGATACGCAGTATTTT
cdr3_aa: CASSYPGRDTDTQYF

d_call: TRBD1
clone_size: few
cdr3_length: 14
j_call: TRBJ2-2
v_call: TRBV27
cdr3_nt: TGTGCCAGCAGGGCTGACAGGGTTACCGGGGAGCTGTTTTTT
cdr3_aa: CASRADRVTGELFF

d_call: TRBD1
clone_size: .
cdr3_length: 15
j_call: TRBJ2-5
v_call: TRBV28
cdr3_nt: TGTGCCAGCAGGAACCGGCCAGGGGGCTATGCGACCCAGTACTTC
cdr3_aa: CASRNRPGGYATQYF

d_call: TRBD2
clone_size: few
cdr3_length: 15
j_call: TRBJ2-2
v_call: TRBV18
cdr3_nt: TGTGCCAGCTCACCTTCTAGCGGGAGTACCGGGGAGCTGTTTTTT
cdr3_aa: CASSPSSGSTGELFF

d_call: .
clone_size: few
cdr3_length: 13
j_call: TRBJ2-5
v_call: TRBV7-2
cdr3_nt: TGTGCCAGCAGCTTAGACCTCAAAGAGACCCAGTACTTC
cdr3_aa: CASSLDLKETQYF

d_call: TRBD1
clone_size: .
cdr3_length: 14
j_call: TRBJ2-7
v_call: TRBV28
cdr3_nt: TGTGCCAGCAGCAAGGGACAGCGGCCTTCCGAGCAGTACTTC
cdr3_aa: CASSKGQRPSEQYF

d_call: .
clone_size: .
cdr3_length: 14
j_call: TRBJ2-1
v_call: TRBV7-3
cdr3_nt: TGTGCCAGCAGCTCATCTCAGGGTAACAATGAGCAGTTCTTC
cdr3_aa: CASSSSQGNNEQFF

d_call: .
clone_size: few
cdr3_length: 13
j_call: TRBJ1-1
v_call: TRBV6-1
cdr3_nt: TGTGCCAGCAGTCAAATATGGGGCTCTGAAGCTTTCTTT
cdr3_aa: CASSQIWGSEAFF

d_call: .
clone_size: once
cdr3_length: 14
j_call: TRBJ2-1
v_call: TRBV28
cdr3_nt: TGTGCCAGCAAGTCCGGACTGTCCTACAATGAGCAGTTCTTC
cdr3_aa: CASKSGLSYNEQFF

d_call: .
clone_size: many
cdr3_length: 15
j_call: TRBJ2-1
v_call: TRBV19
cdr3_nt: TGTGCCAGTAGGATTGCGGGAAACACCTACAATGAGCAGTTCTTC
cdr3_aa: CASRIAGNTYNEQFF

d_call: TRBD2
clone_size: .
cdr3_length: 14
j_call: TRBJ2-7
v_call: TRBV11-2
cdr3_nt: TGTGCCAGCAGGGGACTAGCGGGAAGGTACGAGCAGTACTTC
cdr3_aa: CASRGLAGRYEQYF

d_call: .
clone_size: .
cdr3_length: 15
j_call: TRBJ2-7
v_call: TRBV19
cdr3_nt: TGTGCCACCTCTTTCCAGGTGGGAGGCAACTACGAGCAGTACTTC
cdr3_aa: CATSFQVGGNYEQYF

d_call: TRBD2
clone_size: many
cdr3_length: 12
j_call: TRBJ2-1
v_call: TRBV7-2
cdr3_nt: TGTGCCAGCAGCGGACTAGCCGGCGAGCAGTTCTTC
cdr3_aa: CASSGLAGEQFF

d_call: .
clone_size: few
cdr3_length: 15
j_call: TRBJ1-2
v_call: TRBV11-2
cdr3_nt: TGTGCCAGCAGCAAAGTGAGGACTCCTATCTATGGCTACACCTTC
cdr3_aa: CASSKVRTPIYGYTF

d_call: TRBD2
clone_size: many
cdr3_length: 16
j_call: TRBJ2-2
v_call: TRBV6-1
cdr3_nt: TGTGCCAGCGGAGGGAGTCTAGCGGGAGAACCCGGGGAGCTGTTTTTT
cdr3_aa: CASGGSLAGEPGELFF

d_call: .
clone_size: .
cdr3_length: 14
j_call: TRBJ2-3
v_call: TRBV11-2
cdr3_nt: TGTGCCAGCAGTCAGACGGGGTACACAGATACGCAGTATTTT
cdr3_aa: CASSQTGYTDTQYF

d_call: .
clone_size: .
cdr3_length: 14
j_call: TRBJ2-1
v_call: TRBV7-2
cdr3_nt: TGTGCCAGCAGCCCGTCGAGGGCGGACAATGAGCAGTTCTTC
cdr3_aa: CASSPSRADNEQFF

d_call: TRBD2
clone_size: .
cdr3_length: 17
j_call: TRBJ2-4
v_call: TRBV10-3
cdr3_nt: TGTGACATCAGTGAGTCGGCTAGCGGGAGGGCCATAGACATTCAGTACTTC
cdr3_aa: CDISESASGRAIDIQYF

d_call: .
clone_size: few
cdr3_length: 16
j_call: TRBJ2-3
v_call: TRBV30
cdr3_nt: TGTGCCTGGAGTGTTTTTTCCAGCGGACCCACAGATACGCAGTATTTT
cdr3_aa: CAWSVFSSGPTDTQYF

d_call: .
clone_size: few
cdr3_length: 15
j_call: TRBJ1-4
v_call: TRBV7-9
cdr3_nt: TGTGCCAGCAGCTCCAGACAGTCAACTAATGAAAAACTGTTTTTT
cdr3_aa: CASSSRQSTNEKLFF

d_call: TRBD1
clone_size: few
cdr3_length: 15
j_call: TRBJ2-3
v_call: TRBV20-1
cdr3_nt: TGCAGTGCAACCCACCCCCAGGGGGGCACAGATACGCAGTATTTT
cdr3_aa: CSATHPQGGTDTQYF

d_call: TRBD2
clone_size: .
cdr3_length: 17
j_call: TRBJ2-2
v_call: TRBV4-3
cdr3_nt: TGCGCCAGCAGCCAAGGACTAGCGGGAGCTGGCACCGGGGAGCTGTTTTTT
cdr3_aa: CASSQGLAGAGTGELFF

d_call: .
clone_size: many
cdr3_length: 12
j_call: TRBJ2-3
v_call: TRBV18
cdr3_nt: TGCGCCAGCAGCCCCCGGGGAGATACGCAGTATTTT
cdr3_aa: CASSPRGDTQYF

d_call: TRBD2
clone_size: .
cdr3_length: 13
j_call: TRBJ2-1
v_call: TRBV20-1
cdr3_nt: TGCAGTGCTAGACTAGCGGGATCCAATGAGCCGTTCTTC
cdr3_aa: CSARLAGSNEPFF

d_call: TRBD1
clone_size: few
cdr3_length: 13
j_call: TRBJ1-2
v_call: TRBV30
cdr3_nt: TGTGCCTGGACAGGGGGACCTAACTATGGCTACACCTTC
cdr3_aa: CAWTGGPNYGYTF

d_call: .
clone_size: many
cdr3_length: 14
j_call: TRBJ2-1
v_call: TRBV5-6
cdr3_nt: TGTGCCAGCAGCCCGCTCCGGGTAGCAAGTGAGCAGTTCTTC
cdr3_aa: CASSPLRVASEQFF

d_call: TRBD1
clone_size: .
cdr3_length: 20
j_call: TRBJ2-1
v_call: TRBV6-2/TRBV6-3
cdr3_nt: TGTGCCAGCTTCCAGAGCGACAGGGCCGGGCATAGGGGCTCCTACAATGAGCAGTTCTTC
cdr3_aa: CASFQSDRAGHRGSYNEQFF

d_call: TRBD2
clone_size: few
cdr3_length: 15
j_call: TRBJ2-1
v_call: TRBV5-1
cdr3_nt: TGCGCCAGCAGCCTCCGACTAGCGGGGATTAATGAGCAGTTCTTC
cdr3_aa: CASSLRLAGINEQFF

d_call: TRBD2
clone_size: few
cdr3_length: 18
j_call: TRBJ2-1
v_call: TRBV12-3/TRBV12-4
cdr3_nt: TGTGCCAGCAGTCCGAGGACTAGCGGGAGGGCCATCCTCAATGAGCAGTTCTTC
cdr3_aa: CASSPRTSGRAILNEQFF